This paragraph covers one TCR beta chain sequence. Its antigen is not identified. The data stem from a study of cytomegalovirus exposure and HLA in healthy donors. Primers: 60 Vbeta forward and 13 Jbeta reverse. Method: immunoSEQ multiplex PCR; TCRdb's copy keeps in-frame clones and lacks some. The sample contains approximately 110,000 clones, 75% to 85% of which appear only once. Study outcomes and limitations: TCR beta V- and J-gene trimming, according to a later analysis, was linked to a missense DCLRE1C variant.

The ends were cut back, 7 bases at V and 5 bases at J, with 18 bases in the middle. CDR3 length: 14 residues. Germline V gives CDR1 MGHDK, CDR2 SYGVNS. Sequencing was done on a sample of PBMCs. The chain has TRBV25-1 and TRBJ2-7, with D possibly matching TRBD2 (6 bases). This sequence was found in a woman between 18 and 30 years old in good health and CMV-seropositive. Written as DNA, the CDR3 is TGTGCCAGCATCCCCTGGTCCGGGAGCAACGAGCAGTACTTC. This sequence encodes CASIPWSGSNEQYF.